What follows are 14 T cell receptor beta chains derived from one specimen sequenced in a study of blood T cells in healthy people across ages. For the second PCR, which ran for about 6 to 12 cycles, a sample-barcoded 5' primer and a J-beta primer mix were used. TCRdb redid the calling of the 5' RACE reads with MiXCR, one entry per CDR3 protein. The sample holds roughly 2 million distinct CDR3 sequences; roughly 50% are singletons and the top ten take roughly 2%. The specimen sequenced was blood. The receptor set was obtained from a woman between 40 and 50 years old in good health.

This clonotype was detected only a few times. The chain employs TRBV4-3 and TRBJ2-4; no definite D call. With 5 bases removed from V and 0 bases from J, the gap between germline ends came to 14 bases. CDR3 length: 16 amino acids. In germline, CDR1 is LGHNA, CDR2 YSLEER. CDR3: CASSETRRLAKNIQYF. The CDR3 DNA follows: TGCGCCAGCAGCGAAACAAGACGATTAGCCAAAAACATTCAGTACTTC.

This clonotype appeared once. This chain joins TRBV6-5 and TRBJ2-1; 8 bases map to TRBD2. CDR3 length equals 14 residues. Germline V gene sequence: CDR1 MNHEY, CDR2 SVGAGI. J was trimmed by 6 bases and V by 7 bases; bases with no gene match: 8. The CDR3 DNA follows: TGTGCCAGCACTAGCGGGTATTCGCGCAATGAGCAGTTCTTC. Protein: CASTSGYSRNEQFF.

V gene TRBV5-1 combines with J gene TRBJ2-1; possible D gene TRBD1, 6 bases. Per the germline V gene, CDR1 is SGHRS and CDR2 is YFSETQ. Trimming took off 0 bases at V and 8 bases at J, with 9 bases between the two ends. The length of the CDR3 is 13 residues. CDR3 nucleotide sequence: TGCGCCAGCAGCTTGGGGGGGACATATGAGCAGTTCTTC. It codes for CASSLGGTYEQFF.

The J gene is TRBJ2-4, the V gene TRBV7-3; 7 bases align to TRBD1. The J call may be in error: the DNA end matches TRBJ2-7 better. The V gene's germline CDR1 is SGHTA and CDR2 FQGTGA. This CDR3 is 14 amino acids long. The CDR3 sequence: CASSCGQVMYEQYF. CDR3 nucleotides: TGTGCCAGCAGCTGTGGACAGGTTATGTACGAGCAGTACTTC.

This chain uses TRBV7-2 with TRBJ2-7; D is ambiguous. The V and J ends lost 0 bases and 1 base respectively, with 10 bases between them. CDR1 and CDR2 from the germline V gene are SGHTA and FQGNSA. This CDR3 is built from 15 residues. The CDR3 region is CASSLASTGSYEQYF. CDR3 in DNA: TGTGCCAGCAGCTTAGCGAGCACGGGTTCCTACGAGCAGTACTTC.

The rearrangement uses TRBV11-1 and TRBJ2-3; 11 bases line up with TRBD1. V lost 5 bases, J lost 5 bases, and 3 bases stayed unmatched. The CDR3 covers 14 residues. Germline-derived CDR1 and CDR2 are SGHAT and FQDESV (reference sequence). CDR3 coding DNA: TGTGCCAGCAGCACGGGACAGGGGGGAGATACGCAGTATTTT. Residues: CASSTGQGGDTQYF.

The gene calls are TRBV7-9 and TRBJ2-5; no clear D gene. The CDR3 has 14 residues. The germline V gene encodes CDR1 SEHNR and CDR2 FQNEAQ (reference sequence). The V end was cut by 5 bases, the J end by 0 bases, with 10 bases between. In DNA form, the CDR3 reads TGTGCCAGCAGCGCCGCCGCCTACCAAGAGACCCAGTACTTC. It is translated as CASSAAAYQETQYF.

The chain is built from TRBV20-1 and TRBJ1-6, with D uncertain. Germline V gives CDR1 DFQATT, CDR2 SNEGSKA (reference sequence). CDR3 length equals 15 residues. V gave up 3 bases and J gave up 0 bases, with 9 bases separating them. CDR3 coding DNA: TGCAGTGCTAGTTCTTTTGGCTCCTATAATTCACCCCTCCACTTT. This encodes CSASSFGSYNSPLHF.

V usage is TRBV20-1 and J usage is TRBJ1-6; D might be TRBD1 (5 bases). Trimming stripped 3 bases from V and 7 bases from J, with 19 bases between. From germline, CDR1 is DFQATT and CDR2 SNEGSKA (reference sequence). The CDR3 contains 16 residues. DNA for the CDR3: TGCAGTGCTAGGCTCGAACGGGGACTGAAAAATTCACCCCTCCACTTT. Translated, it gives CSARLERGLKNSPLHF.

This rearrangement joins TRBV7-2 to TRBJ2-2; D uncertain. This CDR3 comprises 15 residues. Germline lookup yields CDR1 SGHTA and CDR2 FQGNSA. Trimming removed 2 bases at V and 2 bases at J, with 9 bases between. The CDR3, as DNA: TGTGCCAGCAGCTTATACCAGATAAACACCGGGGAGCTGTTTTTT. This gives the protein CASSLYQINTGELFF. The complete variable domain, with remaining parts taken from reference TRBV7-2 and TRBJ2-2, reads GAGVSQSPSNKVTEKGKDVELRCDPISGHTALYWYRQSLGQGLEFLIYFQGNSAPDKSGLPSDRFSAERTGGSVSTLTIQRTQQEDSAVYLCASSLYQINTGELFFGEGSRLTVL.

V and J are TRBV10-3 and TRBJ1-4; no reliable D call. CDR3 length: 13 amino acids. The V end lost 0 bases, the J end lost 8 bases, and 7 bases lay between the germline ends. CDR1 is ENHRY, CDR2 SYGVKD, per germline. CDR3 sequence reads: CAISESTGEKLFF. As DNA, the CDR3 is TGTGCCATCAGTGAGTCGACGGGGGAAAAACTGTTTTTT.

In this sample, this clonotype turned up a few times. V and J are TRBV7-2 and TRBJ2-1; D remains unclear. This CDR3 has 13 residues. Germline V gene data show CDR1 as SGHTA and CDR2 as FQGNSA. V gave up 5 bases and J gave up 9 bases, with 14 bases separating them. The DNA for the CDR3 is TGTGCCAGCAGCGACCGTATTGTCAGTGAGCAGTTCTTC. This translates into CASSDRIVSEQFF.

This clonotype has more than one count but fewer than ten. The genes are TRBV4-1 and TRBJ2-3; 7 bases agree with TRBD1. V lost 0 bases to trimming and J lost 5 bases; unmatched junction nucleotides: 17. The CDR3 runs 19 residues. CDR1 and CDR2 from the germline V gene are MGHRA and YSYEKL. The CDR3 protein is CASSQDLIQGGQAGDTQYF. CDR3 nucleotides: TGCGCCAGCAGCCAAGATCTGATTCAGGGTGGACAGGCGGGAGATACGCAGTATTTT.

V and J are TRBV6-5 and TRBJ1-6; a possible D gene is TRBD1 (5 bases). The CDR3 consists of 14 residues. The germline V and J ends were trimmed by 2 bases and 8 bases, with 10 bases remaining between them. The germline gives CDR1 MNHEY, CDR2 SVGAGI. DNA of the CDR3: TGTGCCAGCAGTTACGACAGCACACATTCACCCCTCCACTTT. Translation: CASSYDSTHSPLHF.